This T cell receptor beta chain was retrieved from a study of T-cell memory formation after mild COVID-19 (dated by TCRdb to about 2021). With regard to the full study: Most TCR sequence clusters were specific to one of the two donors. Two young, previously healthy adult volunteers, one female and one male, were included in the cohort. In a couple of donors, T-cell clones that expanded and contracted after mild COVID-19 were tracked by sequencing TCRalpha and TCRbeta repertoires over time. What the authors observed across the whole study: SARS-CoV-2 specificity of the second-wave clones peaking on day 37 was not confirmed. Clones contracting from day 15 to 85 had balanced CD4/CD8 phenotypes, while a second wave expanding from day 15 to 37 was biased towards CD4+. Contracting CD4+ clones were found mainly in CM and EM memory subsets, while CD8+ clones were enriched in EMRA. Some responding clones were detected in pre-infection memory, suggesting pre-existing cross-reactive memory T cells joined the SARS-CoV-2 response. The study included only a couple of mild cases, and larger cohorts that include severe cases with pre-infection samples were judged to be necessary.

Ficoll-Paque density gradient centrifugation was the method used to isolate PBMCs. Data came from an Illumina NovaSeq 6000. cDNA libraries for TCRalpha and TCRbeta were prepared by 5'RACE using constant-segment primers, with sample barcodes and unique molecular identifiers added. RNA was extracted from every sample with Trizol reagent. Library amplification was performed in two PCR steps, and a second sample barcode and Illumina TruSeq adapters were introduced in the second step. Sequencing of libraries was performed on an Illumina NovaSeq with 2 x 150 bp paired-end reads. Per the original workflow: The reads were demultiplexed and collapsed into UMI-guided consensus sequences using migec v1.2.7. Using mixcr v2.1.11, UMI consensuses were aligned to TRA and TRB V and J templates and then assembled into clonotypes. Expanded or contracted clonotypes were those called significant by both edgeR and NoisET, with noise models trained on biological replicates. For edgeR calls, the cutoffs were a false discovery rate-adjusted p below 0.01 and a log2 fold-change threshold of 1. As an exploratory analysis of dynamics, PCA with hierarchical clustering was applied to max-normalized trajectories of the 1000 most abundant clonotypes. Separately sequenced CD4+ and CD8+ repertoires were used to assign a CD4 or CD8 phenotype to each responding clone. TCRdb itself trimmed the public reads at Q25 with fastp, ran MiXCR and retained productive beta chains. Merged by CDR3 protein, the rows form single entries marked with the most common genes and DNA. TCRdb assigned the V and J calls; the authors' analysis was not used. The table for this sample lists hundreds of thousands of distinct CDR3 sequences; approximately 14% of them were counted only once. The ten largest account for 22% of the sample.

A distance of 18 bases separates the germline ends of V and J, which lose 2 bases and 11 bases respectively. Inclusive of the bounding cysteine and phenylalanine, the CDR3 is 14 residues long. The DNA shown is the 42-base CDR3, in frame from base 1. The germline V gene encodes CDR1 MGHDK and CDR2 SYGVNS. Concerning this clonotype itself: Its target antigen remains unknown. The record has no base qualities; no much larger clone is one base away.

The receptor was derived from a man between 18 and 29 years old who had mild COVID-19 (a few samples of this study predate the infection). The sample titles of this study are shuffled in the database, so cell type and time point are left out; the donor was told from shared clones. This sequence uses TRBV25-1 and TRBJ1-1, and TRBD1 may be the D gene, going by 5 matching bases. Sequenced sample: PBMCs or a T cell subset sorted from them (not recorded which). The sequenced DNA: TGTGCCAGCAGTGAAGATTGGACATCGGAGGGGGCTTTCTTT. Translated, this is CASSEDWTSEGAFF.